The rows below give T cell receptor beta chains drawn from one sample of a study of graft-versus-host responses after intestinal transplantation. TCRdb's table, derived via immunoSEQ multiplex PCR, lists solely in-frame clones and lacks some. This sample has over 85,000 clones, with 90% to 95% found just once. No antigen has been assigned to these receptors. The sample here was unstimulated CD8+ T cells sorted from spleen or lymph node cells, taken before intestinal transplant. Receptors originate from a human donor who received an intestinal transplant. The CDR3 runs from the conserved cysteine through the conserved F or W. The D gene is left open where the match is weak. Not every row has a clone size; where given, it reads once, few, many or a size class.

v_call: TRBV28
clone_size: .
j_call: TRBJ2-7
cdr3_length: 16
d_call: .
cdr3_aa: CASSIPDGDEAYEQYF
cdr3_nt: TGTGCCAGCAGTATACCGGACGGGGACGAGGCCTACGAGCAGTACTTC

v_call: TRBV27
clone_size: once
j_call: TRBJ2-3
cdr3_length: 17
d_call: .
cdr3_aa: CASSLPTGAVAPDTQYF
cdr3_nt: TGTGCCAGCAGTCTCCCGACAGGAGCTGTAGCTCCAGATACGCAGTATTTT

v_call: TRBV9
clone_size: .
j_call: TRBJ1-4
cdr3_length: 19
d_call: .
cdr3_aa: CASSAPRGAPLGANEKLFF
cdr3_nt: TGTGCCAGCAGCGCACCTAGAGGGGCCCCGCTCGGGGCTAATGAAAAACTGTTTTTT

v_call: TRBV5-4
clone_size: .
j_call: TRBJ2-2
cdr3_length: 14
d_call: TRBD1
cdr3_aa: CASSRTGETGELFF
cdr3_nt: TGTGCCAGCAGCCGGACAGGGGAGACCGGGGAGCTGTTTTTT

v_call: TRBV7-9
clone_size: .
j_call: TRBJ2-2
cdr3_length: 16
d_call: TRBD2
cdr3_aa: CASSLELAGEGGELFF
cdr3_nt: TGTGCCAGCAGCTTAGAACTAGCGGGAGAAGGCGGGGAGCTGTTTTTT

v_call: TRBV27
clone_size: .
j_call: TRBJ2-7
cdr3_length: 14
d_call: .
cdr3_aa: CASSLVGVGYEQYF
cdr3_nt: TGTGCCAGCAGTTTGGTCGGGGTTGGGTACGAGCAGTACTTC

v_call: TRBV6-9
clone_size: .
j_call: TRBJ2-6
cdr3_length: 17
d_call: .
cdr3_aa: CASSKARQPPGANVLTF
cdr3_nt: TGTGCCAGCAGTAAAGCAAGACAGCCCCCTGGGGCCAACGTCCTGACTTTC

v_call: TRBV5-4
clone_size: .
j_call: TRBJ2-1
cdr3_length: 16
d_call: TRBD1
cdr3_aa: CASSLDGTGVYNEQFF
cdr3_nt: TGTGCCAGCAGCTTGGATGGGACAGGGGTTTATAATGAGCAGTTCTTC

v_call: TRBV6-5
clone_size: .
j_call: TRBJ2-7
cdr3_length: 13
d_call: .
cdr3_aa: CASSYTANYEQYF
cdr3_nt: TGTGCCAGCAGTTACACGGCAAACTACGAGCAGTACTTC

v_call: TRBV6-5
clone_size: .
j_call: TRBJ2-7
cdr3_length: 15
d_call: TRBD2
cdr3_aa: CASSWDLAGTSGQYF
cdr3_nt: TGTGCCAGCAGCTGGGACTTAGCGGGGACCTCAGGGCAGTACTTC

v_call: TRBV19
clone_size: .
j_call: TRBJ2-1
cdr3_length: 16
d_call: .
cdr3_aa: CASSIGVSGFYNEQFF
cdr3_nt: TGTGCCAGTAGTATCGGGGTAAGCGGGTTCTACAATGAGCAGTTCTTC

v_call: TRBV7-9
clone_size: once
j_call: TRBJ1-2
cdr3_length: 14
d_call: .
cdr3_aa: CASSFEQGLWGYTF
cdr3_nt: TGTGCCAGCAGCTTTGAACAGGGCTTATGGGGCTACACCTTC

v_call: TRBV7-6
clone_size: .
j_call: TRBJ1-1
cdr3_length: 15
d_call: TRBD1
cdr3_aa: CASSPKTGANTEAFF
cdr3_nt: TGTGCCAGCAGCCCAAAGACAGGGGCGAACACTGAAGCTTTCTTT

v_call: TRBV30
clone_size: .
j_call: TRBJ1-3
cdr3_length: 13
d_call: .
cdr3_aa: CAWTRDSGNTIYF
cdr3_nt: TGTGCCTGGACCCGGGACTCTGGAAACACCATATATTTT

v_call: TRBV6-6
clone_size: .
j_call: TRBJ2-1
cdr3_length: 16
d_call: TRBD2
cdr3_aa: CASSYPTSGDYNEQFF
cdr3_nt: TGTGCCAGCAGTTACCCGACTAGCGGGGACTACAATGAGCAGTTCTTC

v_call: TRBV27
clone_size: .
j_call: TRBJ1-1
cdr3_length: 15
d_call: TRBD1
cdr3_aa: CASSPTLTGETEAFF
cdr3_nt: TGTGCCAGCAGTCCTACCTTGACAGGGGAGACTGAAGCTTTCTTT

v_call: TRBV28
clone_size: .
j_call: TRBJ2-7
cdr3_length: 14
d_call: .
cdr3_aa: CASSPARRPYEQYF
cdr3_nt: TGTGCCAGCAGTCCCGCGCGCCGGCCCTACGAGCAGTACTTC

v_call: TRBV29-1
clone_size: .
j_call: TRBJ2-5
cdr3_length: 13
d_call: .
cdr3_aa: CSVAGPGGETQYF
cdr3_nt: TGCAGCGTTGCCGGGCCCGGGGGCGAGACCCAGTACTTC

v_call: TRBV7-9
clone_size: .
j_call: TRBJ1-4
cdr3_length: 16
d_call: .
cdr3_aa: CASSWGEGATNEKLFF
cdr3_nt: TGTGCCAGCAGTTGGGGCGAGGGTGCAACTAATGAAAAACTGTTTTTT

v_call: TRBV6-5
clone_size: .
j_call: TRBJ2-1
cdr3_length: 14
d_call: .
cdr3_aa: CASSYTATGNEQFF
cdr3_nt: TGTGCCAGCAGTTACACCGCGACAGGTAACGAGCAGTTCTTC

v_call: TRBV7-2
clone_size: .
j_call: TRBJ2-7
cdr3_length: 17
d_call: TRBD2
cdr3_aa: CASSPRLAGDFSYEQYF
cdr3_nt: TGTGCCAGCAGCCCTAGACTAGCGGGAGACTTCTCCTACGAGCAGTACTTC

v_call: TRBV28
clone_size: .
j_call: TRBJ2-7
cdr3_length: 13
d_call: .
cdr3_aa: CASSLGGGDEQYF
cdr3_nt: TGTGCCAGCAGTTTAGGGGGAGGAGACGAGCAGTACTTC

v_call: TRBV11-2
clone_size: .
j_call: TRBJ2-3
cdr3_length: 18
d_call: TRBD2
cdr3_aa: CASSFTSGRALDTDTQYF
cdr3_nt: TGTGCCAGCAGCTTCACTAGCGGGAGGGCCCTAGATACAGATACGCAGTATTTT

v_call: TRBV6-5
clone_size: .
j_call: TRBJ2-7
cdr3_length: 14
d_call: TRBD2
cdr3_aa: CASSLLAGGDEQYF
cdr3_nt: TGTGCCAGCAGTCTCCTAGCGGGAGGCGACGAGCAGTACTTC

v_call: TRBV6-5
clone_size: .
j_call: TRBJ2-7
cdr3_length: 14
d_call: TRBD2
cdr3_aa: CASSVEGTIVEQYF
cdr3_nt: TGTGCCAGCAGTGTGGAGGGGACTATAGTGGAGCAGTACTTC

v_call: TRBV20-1
clone_size: .
j_call: TRBJ2-1
cdr3_length: 10
d_call: .
cdr3_aa: CSAGANEQFF
cdr3_nt: TGCAGTGCAGGGGCCAATGAGCAGTTCTTC

v_call: TRBV6-5
clone_size: .
j_call: TRBJ2-3
cdr3_length: 13
d_call: .
cdr3_aa: CASRRLSGDTQYF
cdr3_nt: TGTGCCAGCAGACGACTAAGTGGAGATACGCAGTATTTT

v_call: TRBV6-1
clone_size: few
j_call: TRBJ2-7
cdr3_length: 10
d_call: .
cdr3_aa: CASSAWEQYF
cdr3_nt: TGTGCCAGCAGTGCGTGGGAGCAGTACTTC

v_call: TRBV10-1
clone_size: .
j_call: TRBJ2-5
cdr3_length: 15
d_call: .
cdr3_aa: CASSEEAGNQETQYF
cdr3_nt: TGCGCCAGCAGTGAGGAGGCGGGGAACCAAGAGACCCAGTACTTC

v_call: TRBV6-5
clone_size: .
j_call: TRBJ1-1
cdr3_length: 13
d_call: .
cdr3_aa: CASSYSRGQEAFF
cdr3_nt: TGTGCCAGCAGTTACAGTCGGGGGCAGGAAGCTTTCTTT

v_call: TRBV6-1
clone_size: .
j_call: TRBJ2-5
cdr3_length: 14
d_call: .
cdr3_aa: CASSEMRSRETQYF
cdr3_nt: TGTGCCAGCAGTGAAATGAGGTCGAGGGAGACCCAGTACTTC

v_call: TRBV28
clone_size: .
j_call: TRBJ1-5
cdr3_length: 16
d_call: .
cdr3_aa: CASSLLIGGGDQPQHF
cdr3_nt: TGTGCCAGCAGTTTACTTATTGGGGGCGGAGACCAGCCCCAGCATTTT

v_call: TRBV7-9
clone_size: .
j_call: TRBJ2-7
cdr3_length: 13
d_call: .
cdr3_aa: CASSPATRAEQYF
cdr3_nt: TGTGCCAGCAGCCCCGCGACGAGGGCCGAGCAGTACTTC

v_call: TRBV7-9
clone_size: .
j_call: TRBJ2-5
cdr3_length: 14
d_call: TRBD1
cdr3_aa: CASSLDRGRETQYF
cdr3_nt: TGTGCCAGCAGCTTAGACAGGGGGCGAGAGACCCAGTACTTC

v_call: TRBV9
clone_size: once
j_call: TRBJ2-7
cdr3_length: 16
d_call: TRBD2
cdr3_aa: CASSDPLTSPAPEQYF
cdr3_nt: TGTGCCAGCAGCGACCCGCTGACTAGCCCGGCCCCCGAGCAGTACTTC